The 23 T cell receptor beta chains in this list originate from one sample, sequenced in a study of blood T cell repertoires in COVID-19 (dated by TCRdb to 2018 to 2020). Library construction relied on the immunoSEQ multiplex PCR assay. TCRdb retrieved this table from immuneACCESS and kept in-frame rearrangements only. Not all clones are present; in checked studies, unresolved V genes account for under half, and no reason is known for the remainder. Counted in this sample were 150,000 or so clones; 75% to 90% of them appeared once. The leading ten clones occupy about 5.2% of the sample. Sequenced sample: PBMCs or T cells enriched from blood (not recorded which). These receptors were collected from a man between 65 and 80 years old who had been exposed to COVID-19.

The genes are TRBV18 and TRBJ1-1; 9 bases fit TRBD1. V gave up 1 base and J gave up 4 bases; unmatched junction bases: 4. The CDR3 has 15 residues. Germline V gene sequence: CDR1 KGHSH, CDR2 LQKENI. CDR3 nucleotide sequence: TGTGCCAGCTCACCACGGGACAGGGCAACCACTGAAGCTTTCTTT. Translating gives CASSPRDRATTEAFF. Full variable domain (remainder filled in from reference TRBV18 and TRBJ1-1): NAGVMQNPRHLVRRRGQEARLRCSPMKGHSHVYWYRQLPEEGLKFMVYLQKENIIDESGMPKERFSAEFPKEGPSILRIQQVVRGDSAAYFCASSPRDRATTEAFFGQGTRLTVV.

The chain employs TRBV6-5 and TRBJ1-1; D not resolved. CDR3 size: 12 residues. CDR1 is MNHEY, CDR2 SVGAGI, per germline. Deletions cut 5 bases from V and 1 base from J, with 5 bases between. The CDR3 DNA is TGTGCCAGCAGTCCAGGGAACACTGAAGCTTTCTTT. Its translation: CASSPGNTEAFF.

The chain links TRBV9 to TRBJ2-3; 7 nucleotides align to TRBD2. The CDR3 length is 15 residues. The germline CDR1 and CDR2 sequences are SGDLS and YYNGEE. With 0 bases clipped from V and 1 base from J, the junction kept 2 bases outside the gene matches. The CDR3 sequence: CASSVGGSGTDTQYF. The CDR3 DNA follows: TGTGCCAGCAGCGTAGGCGGGAGTGGCACAGATACGCAGTATTTT.

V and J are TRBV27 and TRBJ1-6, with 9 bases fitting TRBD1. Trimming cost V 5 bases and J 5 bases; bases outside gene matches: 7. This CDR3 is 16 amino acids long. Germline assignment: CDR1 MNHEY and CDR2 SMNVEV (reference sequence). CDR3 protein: CASSRPDRGNNSPLHF. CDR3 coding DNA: TGTGCCAGCAGTAGACCGGACAGGGGAAATAATTCACCCCTCCACTTT.

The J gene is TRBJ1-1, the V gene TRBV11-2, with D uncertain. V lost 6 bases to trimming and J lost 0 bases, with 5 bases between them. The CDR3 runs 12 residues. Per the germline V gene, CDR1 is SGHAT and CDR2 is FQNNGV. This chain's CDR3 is CASSPMNTEAFF. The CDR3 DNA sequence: TGTGCCAGCAGTCCTATGAACACTGAAGCTTTCTTT.

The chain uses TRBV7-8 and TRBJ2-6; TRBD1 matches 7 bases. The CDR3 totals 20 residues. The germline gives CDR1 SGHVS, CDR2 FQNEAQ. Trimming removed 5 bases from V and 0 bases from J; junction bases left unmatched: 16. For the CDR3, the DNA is TGTGCCAGCAGCCTCCAGTCCAGAACAGGGGCCTTCTCTGGGGCCAACGTCCTGACTTTC. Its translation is CASSLQSRTGAFSGANVLTF. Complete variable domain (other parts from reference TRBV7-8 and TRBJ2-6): GAGVSQSPRYKVAKRGQDVALRCDPISGHVSLFWYQQALGQGPEFLTYFQNEAQLDKSGLPSDRFFAERPEGSVSTLKIQRTQQEDSAVYLCASSLQSRTGAFSGANVLTFGAGSRLTVL.

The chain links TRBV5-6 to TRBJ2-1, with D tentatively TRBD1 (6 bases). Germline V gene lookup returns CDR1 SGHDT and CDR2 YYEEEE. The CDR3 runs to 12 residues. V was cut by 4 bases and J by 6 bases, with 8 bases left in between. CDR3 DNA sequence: TGTGCCAGCAGCCCGACAGGCAATGAGCAGTTCTTC. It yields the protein CASSPTGNEQFF.

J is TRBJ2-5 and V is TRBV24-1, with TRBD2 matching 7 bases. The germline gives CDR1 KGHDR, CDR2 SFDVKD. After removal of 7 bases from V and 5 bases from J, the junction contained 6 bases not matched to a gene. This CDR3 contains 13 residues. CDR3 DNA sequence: TGTGCCACCAGCCGGGCGGGAGAGGAGACCCAGTACTTC. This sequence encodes CATSRAGEETQYF.

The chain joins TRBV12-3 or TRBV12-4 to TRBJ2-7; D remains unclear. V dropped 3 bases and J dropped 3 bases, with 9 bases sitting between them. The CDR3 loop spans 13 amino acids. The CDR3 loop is CASSFGPGYEQYF. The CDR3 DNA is TGTGCCAGCAGTTTTGGGCCCGGCTACGAGCAGTACTTC.

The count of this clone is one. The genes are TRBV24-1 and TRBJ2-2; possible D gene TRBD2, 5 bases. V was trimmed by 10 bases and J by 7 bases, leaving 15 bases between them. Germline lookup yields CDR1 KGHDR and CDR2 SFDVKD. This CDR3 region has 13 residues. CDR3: CATGSEVVGELFF. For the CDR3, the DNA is TGTGCCACTGGATCGGAGGTAGTCGGGGAGCTGTTTTTT.

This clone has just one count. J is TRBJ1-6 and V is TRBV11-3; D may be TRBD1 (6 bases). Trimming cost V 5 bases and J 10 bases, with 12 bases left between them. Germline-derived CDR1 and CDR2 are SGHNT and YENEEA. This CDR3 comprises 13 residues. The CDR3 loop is CASSDGTTSPLHF. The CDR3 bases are TGTGCCAGCAGCGATGGGACAACCTCACCCCTCCACTTT.

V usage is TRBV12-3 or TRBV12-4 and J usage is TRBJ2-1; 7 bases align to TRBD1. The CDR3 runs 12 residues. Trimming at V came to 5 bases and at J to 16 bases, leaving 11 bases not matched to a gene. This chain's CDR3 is CASSLRQGTRFF. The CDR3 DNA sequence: TGTGCCAGCAGTCTGAGACAGGGTACGAGATTCTTC.

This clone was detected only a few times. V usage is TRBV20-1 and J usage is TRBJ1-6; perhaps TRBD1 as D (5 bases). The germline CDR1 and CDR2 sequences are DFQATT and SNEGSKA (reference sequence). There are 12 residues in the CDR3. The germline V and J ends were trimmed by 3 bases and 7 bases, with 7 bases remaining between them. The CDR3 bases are TGCAGTGCTAGTCAGGGCAATTCACCCCTCCACTTT. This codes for CSASQGNSPLHF.

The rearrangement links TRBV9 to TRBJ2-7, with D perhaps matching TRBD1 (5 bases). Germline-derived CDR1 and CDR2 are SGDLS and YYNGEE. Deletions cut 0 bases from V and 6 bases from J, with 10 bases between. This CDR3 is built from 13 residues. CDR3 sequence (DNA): TGTGCCAGCAGCGTAGGTCAGGGTAGCGAGCAGTACTTC. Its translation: CASSVGQGSEQYF. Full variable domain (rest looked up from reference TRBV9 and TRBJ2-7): DSGVTQTPKHLITATGQRVTLRCSPRSGDLSVYWYQQSLDQGLQFLIQYYNGEERAKGNILERFSAQQFPDLHSELNLSSLELGDSALYFCASSVGQGSEQYFGPGTRLTVT.

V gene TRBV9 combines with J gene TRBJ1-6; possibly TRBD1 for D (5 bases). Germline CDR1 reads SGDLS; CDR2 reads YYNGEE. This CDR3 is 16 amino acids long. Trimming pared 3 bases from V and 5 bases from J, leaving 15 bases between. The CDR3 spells CASSALSGVNNSPLHF. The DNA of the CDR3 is TGTGCCAGCAGCGCCCTCTCGGGGGTCAATAATTCACCCCTCCACTTT.

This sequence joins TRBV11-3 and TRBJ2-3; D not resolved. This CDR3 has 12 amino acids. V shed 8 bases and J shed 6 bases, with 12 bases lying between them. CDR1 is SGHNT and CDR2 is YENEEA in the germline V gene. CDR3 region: CASLHSLDTQYF. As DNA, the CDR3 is TGTGCCAGCCTGCACAGTTTGGATACGCAGTATTTT.

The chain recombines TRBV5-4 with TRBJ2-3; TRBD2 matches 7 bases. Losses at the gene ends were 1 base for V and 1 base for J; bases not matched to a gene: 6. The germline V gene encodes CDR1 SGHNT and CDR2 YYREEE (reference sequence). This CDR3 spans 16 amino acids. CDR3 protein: CASSLPSSGRTDTQYF. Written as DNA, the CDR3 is TGTGCCAGCAGCTTGCCCTCTAGCGGACGCACAGATACGCAGTATTTT.

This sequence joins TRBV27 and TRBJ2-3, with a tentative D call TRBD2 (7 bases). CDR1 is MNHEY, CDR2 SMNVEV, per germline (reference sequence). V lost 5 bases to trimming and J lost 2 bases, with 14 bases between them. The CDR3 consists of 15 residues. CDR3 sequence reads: CASSPPGGPTDTQYF. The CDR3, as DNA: TGTGCCAGCAGTCCTCCGGGGGGCCCCACAGATACGCAGTATTTT.

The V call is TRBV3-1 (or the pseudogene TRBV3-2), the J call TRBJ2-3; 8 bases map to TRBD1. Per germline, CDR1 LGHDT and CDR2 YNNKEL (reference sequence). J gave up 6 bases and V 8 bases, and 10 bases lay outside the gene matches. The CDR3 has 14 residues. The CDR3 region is CASLNRGAGDTQYF. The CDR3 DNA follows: TGTGCCAGCCTCAACAGGGGGGCAGGGGATACGCAGTATTTT.

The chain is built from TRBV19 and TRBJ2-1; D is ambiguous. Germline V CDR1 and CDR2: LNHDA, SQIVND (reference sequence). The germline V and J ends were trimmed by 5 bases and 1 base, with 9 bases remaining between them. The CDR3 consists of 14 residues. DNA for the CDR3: TGTGCCAGTAGTGGTGGCGGTTCCTACAATGAGCAGTTCTTC. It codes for CASSGGGSYNEQFF.

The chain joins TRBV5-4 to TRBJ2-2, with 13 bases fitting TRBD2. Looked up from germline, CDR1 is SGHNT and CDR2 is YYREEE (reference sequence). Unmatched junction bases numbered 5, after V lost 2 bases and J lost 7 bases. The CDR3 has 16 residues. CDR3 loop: CASSLGTSGVIGELFF. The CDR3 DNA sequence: TGTGCCAGCAGCTTAGGGACTAGCGGGGTTATCGGGGAGCTGTTTTTT. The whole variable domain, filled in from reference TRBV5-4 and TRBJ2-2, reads ETGVTQSPTHLIKTRGQQVTLRCSSQSGHNTVSWYQQALGQGPQFIFQYYREEENGRGNFPPRFSGLQFPNYSSELNVNALELDDSALYLCASSLGTSGVIGELFFGEGSRLTVL.

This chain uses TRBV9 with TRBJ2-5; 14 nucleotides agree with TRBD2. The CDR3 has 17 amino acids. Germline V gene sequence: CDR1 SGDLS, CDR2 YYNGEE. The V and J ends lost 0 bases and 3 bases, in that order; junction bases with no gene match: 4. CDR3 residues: CASSVGTSGGREETQYF. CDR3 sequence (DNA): TGTGCCAGCAGCGTAGGGACTAGCGGGGGGCGGGAAGAGACCCAGTACTTC.

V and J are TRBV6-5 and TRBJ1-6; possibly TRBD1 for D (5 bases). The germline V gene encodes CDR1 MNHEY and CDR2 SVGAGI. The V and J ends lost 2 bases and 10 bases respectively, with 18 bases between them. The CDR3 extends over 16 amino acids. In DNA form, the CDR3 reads TGTGCCAGCAGTTACGGGGTTAGGGGTAGCTTGTCACCCCTCCACTTT. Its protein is CASSYGVRGSLSPLHF.